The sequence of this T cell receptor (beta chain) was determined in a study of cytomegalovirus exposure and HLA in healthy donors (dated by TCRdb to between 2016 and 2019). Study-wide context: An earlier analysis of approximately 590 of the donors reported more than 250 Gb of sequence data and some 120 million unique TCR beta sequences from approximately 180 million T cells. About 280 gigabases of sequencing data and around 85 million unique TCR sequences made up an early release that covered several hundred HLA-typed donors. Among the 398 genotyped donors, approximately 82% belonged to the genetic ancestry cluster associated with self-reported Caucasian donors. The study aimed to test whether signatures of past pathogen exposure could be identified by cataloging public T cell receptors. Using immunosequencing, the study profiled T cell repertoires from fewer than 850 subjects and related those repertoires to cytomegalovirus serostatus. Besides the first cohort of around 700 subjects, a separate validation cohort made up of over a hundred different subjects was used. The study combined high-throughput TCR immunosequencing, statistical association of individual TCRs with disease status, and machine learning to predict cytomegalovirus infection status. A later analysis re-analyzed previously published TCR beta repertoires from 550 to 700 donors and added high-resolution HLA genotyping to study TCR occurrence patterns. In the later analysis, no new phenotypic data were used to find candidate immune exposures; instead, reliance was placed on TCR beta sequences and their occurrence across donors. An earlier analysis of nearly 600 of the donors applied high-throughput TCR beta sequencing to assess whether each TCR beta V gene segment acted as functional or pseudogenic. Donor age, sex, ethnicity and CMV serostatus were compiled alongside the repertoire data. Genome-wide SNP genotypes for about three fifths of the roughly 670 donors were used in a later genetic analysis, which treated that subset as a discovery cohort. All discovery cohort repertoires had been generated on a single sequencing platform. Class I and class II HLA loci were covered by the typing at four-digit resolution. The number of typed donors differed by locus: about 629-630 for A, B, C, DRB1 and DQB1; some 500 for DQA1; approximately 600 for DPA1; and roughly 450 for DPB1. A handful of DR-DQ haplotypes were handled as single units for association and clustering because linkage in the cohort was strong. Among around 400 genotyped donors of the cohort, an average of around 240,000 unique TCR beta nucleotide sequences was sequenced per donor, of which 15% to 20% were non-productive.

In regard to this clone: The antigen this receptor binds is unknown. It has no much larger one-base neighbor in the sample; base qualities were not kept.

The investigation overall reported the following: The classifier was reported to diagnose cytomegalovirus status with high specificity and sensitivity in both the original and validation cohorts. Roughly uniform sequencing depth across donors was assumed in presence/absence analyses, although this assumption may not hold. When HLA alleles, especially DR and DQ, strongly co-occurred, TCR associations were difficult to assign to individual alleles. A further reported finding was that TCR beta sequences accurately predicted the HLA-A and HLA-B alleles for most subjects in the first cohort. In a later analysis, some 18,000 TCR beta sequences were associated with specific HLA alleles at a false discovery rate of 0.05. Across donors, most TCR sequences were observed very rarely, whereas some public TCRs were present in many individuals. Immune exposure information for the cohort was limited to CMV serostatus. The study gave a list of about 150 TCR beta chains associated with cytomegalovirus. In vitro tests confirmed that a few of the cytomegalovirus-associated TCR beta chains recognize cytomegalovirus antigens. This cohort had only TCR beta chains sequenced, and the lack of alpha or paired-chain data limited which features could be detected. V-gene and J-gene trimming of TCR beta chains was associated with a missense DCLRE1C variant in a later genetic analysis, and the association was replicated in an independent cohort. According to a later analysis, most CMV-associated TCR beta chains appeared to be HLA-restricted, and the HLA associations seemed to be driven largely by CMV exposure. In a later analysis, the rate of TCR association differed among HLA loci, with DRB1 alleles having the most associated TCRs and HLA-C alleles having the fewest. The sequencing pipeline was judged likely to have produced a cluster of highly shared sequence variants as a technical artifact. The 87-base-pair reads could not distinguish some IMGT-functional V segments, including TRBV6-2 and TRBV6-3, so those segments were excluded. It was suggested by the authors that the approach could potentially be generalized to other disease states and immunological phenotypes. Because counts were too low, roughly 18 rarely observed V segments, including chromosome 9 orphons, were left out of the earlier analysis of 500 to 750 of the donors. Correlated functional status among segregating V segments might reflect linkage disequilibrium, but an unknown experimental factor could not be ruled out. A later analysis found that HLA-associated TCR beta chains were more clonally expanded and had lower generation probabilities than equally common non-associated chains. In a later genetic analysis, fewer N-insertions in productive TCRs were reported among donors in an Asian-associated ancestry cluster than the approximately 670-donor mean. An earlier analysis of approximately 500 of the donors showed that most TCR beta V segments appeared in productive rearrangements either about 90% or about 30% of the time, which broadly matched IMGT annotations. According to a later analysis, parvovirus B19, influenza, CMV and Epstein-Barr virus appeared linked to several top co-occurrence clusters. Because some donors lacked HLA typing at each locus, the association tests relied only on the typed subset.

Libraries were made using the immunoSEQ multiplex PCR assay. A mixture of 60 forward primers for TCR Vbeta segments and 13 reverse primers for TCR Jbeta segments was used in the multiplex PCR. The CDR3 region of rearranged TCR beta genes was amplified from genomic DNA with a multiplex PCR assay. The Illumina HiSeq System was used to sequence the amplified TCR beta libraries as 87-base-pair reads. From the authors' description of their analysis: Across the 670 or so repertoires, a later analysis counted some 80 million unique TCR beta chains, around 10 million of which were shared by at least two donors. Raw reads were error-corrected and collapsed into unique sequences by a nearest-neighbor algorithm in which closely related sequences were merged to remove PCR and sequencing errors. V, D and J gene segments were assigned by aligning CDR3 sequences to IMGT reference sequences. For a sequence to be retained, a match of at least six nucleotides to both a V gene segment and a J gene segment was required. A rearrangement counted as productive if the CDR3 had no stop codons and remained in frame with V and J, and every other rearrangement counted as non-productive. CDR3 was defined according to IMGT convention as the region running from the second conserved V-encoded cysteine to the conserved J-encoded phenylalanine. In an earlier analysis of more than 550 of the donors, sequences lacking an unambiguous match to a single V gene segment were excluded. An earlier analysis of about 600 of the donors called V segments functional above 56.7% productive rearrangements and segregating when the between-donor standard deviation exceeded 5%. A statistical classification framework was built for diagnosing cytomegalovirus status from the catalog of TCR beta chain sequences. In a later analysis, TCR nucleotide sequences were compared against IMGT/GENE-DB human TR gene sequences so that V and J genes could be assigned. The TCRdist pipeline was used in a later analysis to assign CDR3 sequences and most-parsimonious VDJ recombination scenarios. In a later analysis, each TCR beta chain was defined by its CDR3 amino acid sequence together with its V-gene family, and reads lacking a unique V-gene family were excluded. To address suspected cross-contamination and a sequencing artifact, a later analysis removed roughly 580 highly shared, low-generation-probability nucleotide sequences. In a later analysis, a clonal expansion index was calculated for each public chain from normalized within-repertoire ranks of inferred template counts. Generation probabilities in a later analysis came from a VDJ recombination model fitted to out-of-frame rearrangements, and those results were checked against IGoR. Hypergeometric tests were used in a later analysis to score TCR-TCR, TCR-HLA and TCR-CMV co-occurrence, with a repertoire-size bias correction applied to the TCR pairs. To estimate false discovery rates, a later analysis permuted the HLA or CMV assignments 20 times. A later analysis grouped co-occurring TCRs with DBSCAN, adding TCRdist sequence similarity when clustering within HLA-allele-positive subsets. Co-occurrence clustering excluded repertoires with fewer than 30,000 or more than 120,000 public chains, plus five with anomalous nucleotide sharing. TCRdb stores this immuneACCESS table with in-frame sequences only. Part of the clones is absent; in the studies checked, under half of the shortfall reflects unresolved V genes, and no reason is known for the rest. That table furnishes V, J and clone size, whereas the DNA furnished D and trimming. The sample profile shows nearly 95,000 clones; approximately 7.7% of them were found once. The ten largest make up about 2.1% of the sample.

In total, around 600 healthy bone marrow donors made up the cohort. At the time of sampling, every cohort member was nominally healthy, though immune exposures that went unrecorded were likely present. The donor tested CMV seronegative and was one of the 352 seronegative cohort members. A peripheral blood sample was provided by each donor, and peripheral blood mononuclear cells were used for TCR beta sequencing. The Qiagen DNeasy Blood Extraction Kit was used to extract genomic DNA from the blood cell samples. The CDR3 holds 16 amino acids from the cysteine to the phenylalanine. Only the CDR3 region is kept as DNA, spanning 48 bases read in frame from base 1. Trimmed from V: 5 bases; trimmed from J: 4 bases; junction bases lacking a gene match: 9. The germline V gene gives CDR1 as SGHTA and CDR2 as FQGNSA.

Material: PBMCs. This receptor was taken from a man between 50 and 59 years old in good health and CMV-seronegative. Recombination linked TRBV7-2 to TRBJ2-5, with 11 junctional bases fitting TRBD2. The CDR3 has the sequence CASSRSTSGGGETQYF. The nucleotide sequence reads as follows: TGTGCCAGCAGCCGTAGTACTAGCGGGGGTGGAGAGACCCAGTACTTC.